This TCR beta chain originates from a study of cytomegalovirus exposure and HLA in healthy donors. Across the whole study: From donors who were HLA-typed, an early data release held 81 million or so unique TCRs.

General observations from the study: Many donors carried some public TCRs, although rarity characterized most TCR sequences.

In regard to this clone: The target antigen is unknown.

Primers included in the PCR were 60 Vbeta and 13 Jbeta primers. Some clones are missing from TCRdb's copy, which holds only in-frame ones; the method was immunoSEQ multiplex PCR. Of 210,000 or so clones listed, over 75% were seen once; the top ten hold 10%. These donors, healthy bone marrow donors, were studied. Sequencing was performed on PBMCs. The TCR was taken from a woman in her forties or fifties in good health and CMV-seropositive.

The CDR3 DNA reads as TGCAGCGTTGAAGATCGCGTCTATGGCTACACCTTC. Protein product: CSVEDRVYGYTF. This chain links TRBV29-1 with TRBJ1-2, with no clear D. The CDR3 has 12 residues. The ends were cut back, 0 bases at V and 4 bases at J, with 6 bases in the middle. From germline, CDR1 is SQVTM and CDR2 ANQGSEA.